This T cell receptor (beta chain) emerged from a study of OX40 agonist ivuxolimab in advanced cancers. Trimming shortened V by 5 bases and J by 8 bases, and 13 bases separated the two germline ends. The CDR3 covers 13 residues. CDR1 SEHNR and CDR2 FQNEAQ come from the germline V gene (reference sequence). Findings of the study overall: Partial responders at 0.1-3.0 mg/kg had among the lowest clonal expansion.

The data were produced by immunoSEQ multiplex PCR, yet TCRdb's version contains in-frame clones alone and is incomplete. This table holds 84,000 or so clones, approximately 95% found once. On this clone: Its antigen is not identified.

The TCR sequence derives from an adult with an advanced solid tumor such as melanoma, head and neck, liver or kidney cancer. The chain has TRBV7-9 and TRBJ2-1, with D possibly matching TRBD2 (5 bases). The sequences come from CD4+ or CD8+ T cells sorted from blood, collected in a trial of the OX40 agonist ivuxolimab. For the CDR3, the DNA is TGTGCCAGCAGCGTGGAACTAGGCCATGAGCAGTTCTTC. The encoded protein is CASSVELGHEQFF.